What follows are 18 T cell receptor beta chains derived from one specimen sequenced in a study of blood T cell repertoires in COVID-19. The assay was immunoSEQ multiplex PCR, and TCRdb's table has in-frame clones only and misses some. The top ten hold roughly 10% of the sample, which has about 210,000 clones, around four fifths seen once. Sequenced material: peripheral blood. The receptors derive from a woman of 80 years or more with COVID-19, enrolled during active disease.

The chain couples TRBV7-2 to TRBJ1-4; 7 bases match TRBD1. The trim removed 4 bases at V and 2 bases at J, leaving 7 bases unmatched. CDR1 SGHTA and CDR2 FQGNSA come from the germline V gene. The CDR3 runs 16 residues. This chain's CDR3 is CASSSYLTGTNEKLFF. CDR3 sequence (DNA): TGTGCCAGCAGCTCTTATTTGACAGGGACTAATGAAAAACTGTTTTTT.

The V and J genes are TRBV19 and TRBJ2-7, with TRBD1 identical over 9 bases. The CDR3 is 13 amino acids. CDR1 LNHDA and CDR2 SQIVND come from the germline V gene (reference sequence). V lost 10 bases to trimming and J lost 6 bases; unmatched junction nucleotides: 10. The CDR3 sequence is CATSGTGFTEQYF. In nucleotides, the CDR3 is TGTGCCACCTCCGGGACAGGGTTTACCGAGCAGTACTTC.

The V and J genes are TRBV5-1 and TRBJ2-2, with 7 bases aligning to TRBD1. V shed 0 bases, J shed 4 bases, and the junction held 6 bases outside the gene matches. The V gene's germline CDR1 is SGHRS and CDR2 YFSETQ. This CDR3 has 16 amino acids. This CDR3 reads CASSLVRQGGTGELFF. As DNA, the CDR3 is TGCGCCAGCAGCTTGGTCAGACAGGGTGGCACCGGGGAGCTGTTTTTT. The variable domain in full, with the rest retrieved from reference TRBV5-1 and TRBJ2-2, is KAGVTQTPRYLIKTRGQQVTLSCSPISGHRSVSWYQQTPGQGLQFLFEYFSETQRNKGNFPGRFSGRQFSNSRSEMNVSTLELGDSALYLCASSLVRQGGTGELFFGEGSRLTVL.

The chain joins TRBV14 to TRBJ2-7, with 12 nucleotides matching TRBD2. The CDR3 loop spans 13 amino acids. The V gene's germline CDR1 is SGHDN and CDR2 FVKESK. V lost 10 bases, J lost 7 bases, and 8 bases stayed unmatched. The CDR3 region is CATRTSGVREQYF. The CDR3 DNA is TGTGCCACTCGGACTAGCGGGGTACGGGAGCAGTACTTC.

V gene TRBV28 combines with J gene TRBJ1-2; D not certain. CDR1 is MDHEN, CDR2 SYDVKM, per germline. CDR3 length: 14 residues. The V end was cut by 7 bases, the J end by 5 bases, with 17 bases between. The CDR3: CASTEFKSPYGYTF. CDR3 coding DNA: TGTGCCAGCACCGAGTTCAAGAGCCCGTATGGCTACACCTTC.

J is TRBJ2-7 and V is TRBV6-2 or TRBV6-3, with D perhaps TRBD2 (6 bases). Trimming pared 2 bases from V and 6 bases from J, leaving 17 bases between. Germline V gene lookup returns CDR1 MNHEY and CDR2 SVGEGT. The CDR3 runs 15 residues. The CDR3 nucleotides read TGTGCCAGCAGTTACATTTGGGACTTCTCTATCGAGCAGTACTTC. Translation: CASSYIWDFSIEQYF.

This clone was counted a single time. CDR3: CASSSFQGLSTDTQYF. The CDR3 nucleotides read TGTGCCAGCAGCTCATTTCAGGGACTTAGCACAGATACGCAGTATTTT. This sequence joins TRBV11-2 and TRBJ2-3, with TRBD2 as a possible D gene (6 bases). Germline assignment: CDR1 SGHAT and CDR2 FQNNGV. The CDR3 has 16 amino acids. Trimming removed 4 bases at V and 0 bases at J, with 14 bases between.

This rearrangement joins TRBV5-1 to TRBJ2-5, with 12 bases aligning to TRBD1. Germline V lookup: CDR1 SGHRS, CDR2 YFSETQ. CDR3 length: 15 amino acids. V shed 3 bases, J shed 6 bases, and the junction held 6 bases outside the gene matches. CDR3 residues: CASSSEGQGAKTQYF. The CDR3 DNA follows: TGCGCCAGCAGCTCGGAGGGACAGGGGGCGAAGACCCAGTACTTC.

This clone was seen only a few times. The chain uses TRBV18 and TRBJ1-4; 7 bases line up with TRBD1. This CDR3 contains 15 residues. Germline V gives CDR1 KGHSH, CDR2 LQKENI. Trimming removed 3 bases from V and 8 bases from J; junction bases left unmatched: 9. CDR3 in amino acids: CASSPQNRGGEKLFF. CDR3 in DNA: TGTGCCAGCTCACCCCAAAACAGGGGCGGAGAAAAACTGTTTTTT.

The gene calls are TRBV15 and TRBJ1-2; no clear D. The V gene's germline CDR1 is LNHNV and CDR2 YYDKDF (reference sequence). CDR3 length: 14 residues. The V end lost 0 bases, the J end lost 4 bases, and 9 bases lay between the germline ends. The CDR3 here is CATSRDKNGYGYTF. In DNA form, the CDR3 reads TGTGCCACCAGCAGAGATAAGAACGGCTATGGCTACACCTTC.

The chain carries TRBV10-3 and TRBJ2-7; maybe TRBD1 (5 bases). The CDR3 length is 13 residues. V lost 8 bases, J lost 0 bases, and 11 bases lay in between. Looked up from germline, CDR1 is ENHRY and CDR2 is SYGVKD. CDR3 residues: CAIARQSSYEQYF. The CDR3 DNA reads TGTGCCATCGCCCGACAGAGCTCCTACGAGCAGTACTTC.

The gene calls are TRBV7-2 and TRBJ2-7, with TRBD1 matching over 9 bases. Germline values: CDR1 SGHTA, CDR2 FQGNSA. The length of the CDR3 is 13 residues. V lost 3 bases and J lost 3; bases outside the gene matches: 0. The chain's CDR3 is CASSLDRGYEQYF. In DNA, the CDR3 is TGTGCCAGCAGCTTGGACAGGGGCTACGAGCAGTACTTC.

This chain links TRBV28 with TRBJ1-5; TRBD1 might be the D (6 bases). V lost 4 bases to trimming and J lost 3 bases, with 13 bases between them. The germline V gene has CDR1 MDHEN and CDR2 SYDVKM. CDR3 length: 15 amino acids. CDR3 sequence reads: CASSSSPGANQPQHF. The CDR3, as DNA: TGTGCCAGCAGTTCTTCTCCAGGGGCCAATCAGCCCCAGCATTTT.

This chain joins TRBV28 and TRBJ1-4, with 7 bases lining up with TRBD1. The germline V gene encodes CDR1 MDHEN and CDR2 SYDVKM. The V gene end was trimmed by 2 bases and the J gene end by 0 bases; junction bases not matched to a gene: 3. The CDR3 sequence is 16 residues long. DNA for the CDR3: TGTGCCAGCAGTTTAACAGGGGCAGCAACTAATGAAAAACTGTTTTTT. This sequence encodes CASSLTGAATNEKLFF.

The chain recombines TRBV6-2 or TRBV6-3 with TRBJ1-1; D gene ambiguous. V was clipped by 5 bases and J by 7 bases, with 14 bases between them. This CDR3 is 13 amino acids long. CDR1 MNHEY and CDR2 SVGEGT come from the germline V gene. This CDR3 is CASSKPLPVEAFF. The CDR3 nucleotides are TGTGCCAGCAGTAAACCACTACCCGTTGAAGCTTTCTTT.

V usage is TRBV4-2 and J usage is TRBJ1-6, with D possibly being TRBD1 (6 bases). In germline, CDR1 is LGHNA, CDR2 YNFKEQ. V lost 1 base and J lost 6, with 22 bases in between. CDR3 size: 19 residues. CDR3 bases: TGTGCCAGCAGCCAAGGAATGCTTCGCAGGGGCCAAACTAATTCACCCCTCCACTTT. Protein sequence: CASSQGMLRRGQTNSPLHF.

J is TRBJ2-3 and V is TRBV29-1, with D tentatively TRBD2 (7 bases). With 3 bases removed from V and 4 bases from J, the gap between germline ends came to 14 bases. This CDR3 has 14 residues. Germline lookup yields CDR1 SQVTM and CDR2 ANQGSEA. CDR3 region: CSVDRTGGADTQYF. The CDR3 nucleotides read TGCAGCGTTGATAGAACGGGGGGCGCAGATACGCAGTATTTT.

The rearrangement links TRBV7-9 to TRBJ1-2; no reliable D call. The CDR3 loop spans 12 amino acids. V was pared by 2 bases and J by 8 bases, with 9 bases between. Germline V gene data show CDR1 as SEHNR and CDR2 as FQNEAQ (reference sequence). The CDR3 spells CASSLLFEGYTF. For the CDR3, the DNA is TGTGCCAGCAGCTTACTTTTTGAGGGCTACACCTTC.